The 21 T cell receptor beta chains below come from one sample, sequenced in a study of cytomegalovirus exposure and HLA in healthy donors. With 60 Vbeta and 13 Jbeta primers, the PCR was carried out. Method: immunoSEQ multiplex PCR; TCRdb's copy keeps in-frame clones and lacks some. The repertoire holds 180,000 or so clones, with over 60% as singletons. Sequenced sample: PBMCs. Source of these receptors: a woman between 45 and 60 years old in good health and CMV-seronegative.

V and J are TRBV9 and TRBJ2-5; tentative D call: TRBD2 (5 bases). TRBJ2-7 matches the DNA end more closely, so the J call is doubtful. The V gene's germline CDR1 is SGDLS and CDR2 YYNGEE. The CDR3 spans 13 residues. The CDR3 here is CASSVVQGSEQYF. In DNA form, the CDR3 reads TGTGCCAGCAGCGTAGTGCAAGGGAGCGAGCAGTACTTC.

The V and J genes are TRBV5-1 and TRBJ2-5; D possibly corresponds to TRBD1 (5 bases). The CDR3 length is 15 residues. Germline lookup yields CDR1 SGHRS and CDR2 YFSETQ. Trimming shortened V by 0 bases and J by 3 bases, and 12 bases separated the two germline ends. CDR3 coding DNA: TGCGCCAGCAGCTTGGCACCAGGGTTCGAAGAGACCCAGTACTTC. Amino acid sequence: CASSLAPGFEETQYF.

This clone was observed once. The V gene is TRBV6-1, the J gene TRBJ1-5; no clear D gene. The V gene lost 5 bases and the J gene lost 0 bases, with 8 bases spanning the gap. CDR1 and CDR2 from the germline V gene are MNHNS and SASEGT. This CDR3 is built from 14 residues. CDR3 DNA sequence: TGTGCCAGCAGTCTTCACTATAGCAATCAGCCCCAGCATTTT. It is translated as CASSLHYSNQPQHF.

This rearrangement joins TRBV9 to TRBJ2-7, with 8 bases aligning to TRBD1. Germline V gene sequence: CDR1 SGDLS, CDR2 YYNGEE. This CDR3 has 14 residues. With V trimmed by 4 bases and J by 7 bases, 10 bases remained unmatched. For the CDR3, the DNA is TGTGCCAGCAGCCCCTGGACAGGGTATGAGGAGCAGTACTTC. Amino acid sequence: CASSPWTGYEEQYF.

This chain links TRBV30 with TRBJ1-5; TRBD1 matches 7 bases. CDR1 and CDR2 from the germline V gene are GTSNPN and SVGIG (reference sequence). Germline trimming cut 0 bases from V and 2 bases from J; bases unmatched to any gene: 4. The CDR3 runs to 15 residues. This CDR3 is CAWSVQGSRNQPQHF. The DNA of the CDR3 is TGTGCCTGGAGTGTACAGGGGTCTCGCAATCAGCCCCAGCATTTT.

This chain links TRBV27 with TRBJ1-5; D possibly corresponds to TRBD1 (5 bases). The germline CDR1 and CDR2 sequences are MNHEY and SMNVEV (reference sequence). The CDR3 totals 16 residues. Trimming shortened V by 5 bases and J by 2 bases, and 16 bases separated the two germline ends. The CDR3 DNA reads as TGTGCCAGCAGTCCCCGGGGGGGTTGGGGCAATCAGCCCCAGCATTTT. This sequence encodes CASSPRGGWGNQPQHF.

The rearrangement links TRBV7-9 to TRBJ2-5; 10 bases fit TRBD1. From germline, CDR1 is SEHNR and CDR2 FQNEAQ (reference sequence). The trim removed 5 bases at V and 3 bases at J, leaving 3 bases unmatched. The CDR3 is 14 amino acids. CDR3 in DNA: TGTGCCAGCAGCCCAGGACAGGGGGAAGAGACCCAGTACTTC. Its protein is CASSPGQGEETQYF.

This chain connects TRBV19 to TRBJ2-2, with 8 bases identical to TRBD1. The CDR3 totals 15 residues. The J segment lost 4 bases and the V segment lost 4 bases, leaving 5 bases of the junction unmatched. Germline loops: CDR1 LNHDA, CDR2 SQIVND (reference sequence). CDR3 in amino acids: CASSTRDRRTGELFF. The CDR3 DNA sequence: TGTGCCAGTAGTACCCGGGACAGGCGCACCGGGGAGCTGTTTTTT.

The rearrangement links TRBV5-5 to TRBJ1-3; maybe TRBD1 (5 bases). Trimming took off 0 bases at V and 0 bases at J, with 10 bases between the two ends. The CDR3 extends over 16 amino acids. Germline-derived CDR1 and CDR2 are SGHKS and YYEKEE (reference sequence). CDR3 sequence: CASSLDRLSSGNTIYF. For the CDR3, the DNA is TGTGCCAGCAGCTTGGACAGGCTGAGCTCTGGAAACACCATATATTTT.

Of note for this clone: The sample holds other DNA sequences that translate to the same CDR3. The chain joins TRBV29-1 to TRBJ2-5; 11 bases agree with TRBD1. V shed 6 bases and J 4 bases; nucleotides not matched to a gene: 7. CDR1 SQVTM and CDR2 ANQGSEA come from the germline V gene. This CDR3 spans 14 amino acids. CDR3 loop: CSVRTGTGGETQYF. As DNA, the CDR3 is TGCAGCGTGAGAACCGGGACAGGGGGAGAGACCCAGTACTTC.

The gene calls are TRBV13 and TRBJ1-1, with TRBD1 matching 7 bases. Germline values: CDR1 PRHDT, CDR2 FYEKMQ (reference sequence). The CDR3 is made up of 16 amino acids. The trim removed 1 base at V and 4 bases at J, leaving 9 bases unmatched. CDR3 sequence reads: CASSLVQGGLLTEAFF. The CDR3 coding sequence is TGTGCCAGCAGCTTAGTCCAGGGGGGTTTGCTCACTGAAGCTTTCTTT.

The chain combines TRBV7-9 with TRBJ2-5; 7 bases match TRBD2. TRBJ2-7 explains the end of the DNA better; the J call may be wrong. Germline CDR1 reads SEHNR; CDR2 reads FQNEAQ (reference sequence). This CDR3 comprises 14 residues. CDR3: CASSLREASYEQYF. CDR3 nucleotide sequence: TGTGCCAGCAGCTTACGGGAGGCCTCCTACGAGCAGTACTTC.

This clone was seen only once. The chain combines TRBV30 with TRBJ1-3; TRBD1 matches 7 bases. This CDR3 is built from 15 residues. The J segment lost 4 bases and the V segment lost 3 bases, leaving 9 bases of the junction unmatched. Per the germline V gene, CDR1 is GTSNPN and CDR2 is SVGIG (reference sequence). CDR3 DNA sequence: TGTGCCTGGAGCTTCCCAGGGGGGAAGGGAAACACCATATATTTT. This translates into CAWSFPGGKGNTIYF.

V usage is TRBV19 and J usage is TRBJ1-2; D is ambiguous. Germline V gene sequence: CDR1 LNHDA, CDR2 SQIVND (reference sequence). The CDR3 spans 13 residues. V shed 2 bases and J shed 5 bases, with 9 bases lying between them. For the CDR3, the DNA is TGTGCCAGTAGTATACAGGCCCTTTATGGCTACACCTTC. Residues: CASSIQALYGYTF.

The J gene is TRBJ2-2, the V gene TRBV7-9, with 12 bases matching TRBD2. The trim removed 5 bases at V and 5 bases at J, leaving 6 bases unmatched. This CDR3 has 16 amino acids. CDR1 SEHNR and CDR2 FQNEAQ come from the germline V gene (reference sequence). CDR3 residues: CASSPTSGSETGELFF. The CDR3 nucleotides are TGTGCCAGCAGCCCGACTAGCGGGAGCGAAACCGGGGAGCTGTTTTTT.

This CDR3 is CASSPERRTGVYEQYF. CDR3 bases: TGTGCCAGCAGCCCTGAACGCAGGACAGGGGTATACGAGCAGTACTTC. The chain combines TRBV7-9 with TRBJ2-7, with 9 nucleotides matching TRBD1. Germline CDR1 is SEHNR and CDR2 is FQNEAQ (reference sequence). The length of the CDR3 is 16 residues. Trimming cost V 5 bases and J 4 bases; bases outside gene matches: 12.

CDR3 coding DNA: TGTGCCAGCAGCTCCGACAGGGATATTACACAGCCCCAGCATTTT. Protein: CASSSDRDITQPQHF. The rearrangement joins TRBV7-2 to TRBJ1-5; TRBD1 matches 7 bases. Trimming at V came to 4 bases and at J to 7 bases, leaving 10 bases not matched to a gene. This CDR3 has 15 residues. In germline, CDR1 is SGHTA, CDR2 FQGNSA.

This clone was detected a few times. The CDR3 sequence: CASSLGHDTDTQYF. In nucleotides, the CDR3 is TGCGCCAGCAGCTTAGGACACGACACAGATACGCAGTATTTT. The chain is built from TRBV5-1 and TRBJ2-3; weak D call: TRBD1 (5 bases). The germline V and J ends were trimmed by 2 bases and 2 bases, with 9 bases remaining between them. CDR1 is SGHRS, CDR2 YFSETQ, per germline. The CDR3 sequence is 14 residues long.

The V gene is TRBV19, the J gene TRBJ2-5; TRBD1 matches at 7 bases. Trimming removed 3 bases from V and 4 bases from J; junction bases left unmatched: 8. The CDR3 length is 15 residues. Germline CDR1 reads LNHDA; CDR2 reads SQIVND (reference sequence). CDR3 nucleotide sequence: TGTGCCAGTAGTATCGGGGACAGAGGGAGAGAGACCCAGTACTTC. Its translation: CASSIGDRGRETQYF.

V is TRBV28 and J is TRBJ2-1; 13 bases match TRBD2. Looked up from germline, CDR1 is MDHEN and CDR2 is SYDVKM. The CDR3 covers 15 residues. J was trimmed by 5 bases and V by 6 bases; bases with no gene match: 4. CDR3 DNA: TGTGCCAGCAGCCGGACTAGCGGGAGTAACAATGAGCAGTTCTTC. The encoded protein is CASSRTSGSNNEQFF.

The J gene is TRBJ2-7, the V gene TRBV27; no definite D call. This CDR3 comprises 14 residues. V gave up 5 bases and J gave up 4 bases, with 15 bases separating them. In germline, CDR1 is MNHEY, CDR2 SMNVEV (reference sequence). The CDR3 reads CASSPLFPSYEQYF. In DNA, the CDR3 is TGTGCCAGCAGTCCGCTTTTTCCCAGTTACGAGCAGTACTTC.